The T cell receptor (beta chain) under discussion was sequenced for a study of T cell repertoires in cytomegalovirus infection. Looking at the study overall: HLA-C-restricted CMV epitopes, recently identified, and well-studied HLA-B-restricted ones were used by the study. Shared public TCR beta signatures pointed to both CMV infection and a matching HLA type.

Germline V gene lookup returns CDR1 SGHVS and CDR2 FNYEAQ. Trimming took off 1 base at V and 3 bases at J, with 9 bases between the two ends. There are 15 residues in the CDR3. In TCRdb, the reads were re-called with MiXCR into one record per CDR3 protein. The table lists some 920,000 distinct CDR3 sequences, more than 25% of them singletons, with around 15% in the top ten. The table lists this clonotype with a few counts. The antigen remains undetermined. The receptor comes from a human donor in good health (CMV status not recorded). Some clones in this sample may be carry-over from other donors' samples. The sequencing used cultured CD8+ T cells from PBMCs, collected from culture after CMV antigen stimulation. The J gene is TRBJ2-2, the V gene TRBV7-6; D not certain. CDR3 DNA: TGTGCCAGCAGCTTAGACAGATATCACACCGGGGAGCTGTTTTTT. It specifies CASSLDRYHTGELFF. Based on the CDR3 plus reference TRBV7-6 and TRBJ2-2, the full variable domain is GAGVSQSPRYKVTKRGQDVALRCDPISGHVSLYWYRQALGQGPEFLTYFNYEAQQDKSGLPNDRFSAERPEGSISTLTIQRTEQRDSAMYRCASSLDRYHTGELFFGEGSRLTVL.